The 27 T cell receptor beta chains reported below all come from one sample, sequenced in a study of identical twins. MiXCR, applied by TCRdb to the 5' RACE reads, yields one record per CDR3 protein. Of 350,000 to 500,000 distinct CDR3 sequences in the sample, 15% to 20% were seen once. The sample taken for sequencing was naive T cells sorted from blood. These receptors all come from a man in his fifties in good health.

The DNA of the CDR3 is TGTGCCAGCAGCCAGGGGACTAGCGGGGATATATCAGATGAGCAGTTCTTC. Its translation is CASSQGTSGDISDEQFF. The chain is built from TRBV3-1 and TRBJ2-1; TRBD2 agrees at 13 bases. The ends lost 3 bases at V and 8 bases at J; junction bases unmatched: 10. The germline V gene has CDR1 LGHDT and CDR2 YNNKEL (reference sequence). This CDR3 has 17 amino acids.

This clonotype turned up a few times. The genes are TRBV5-6 and TRBJ2-5, with 13 bases that match TRBD2. The CDR3 covers 15 residues. Germline V gives CDR1 SGHDT, CDR2 YYEEEE. Trimming cost V 4 bases and J 6 bases; bases outside gene matches: 6. CDR3 amino acids: CASSPTGLAGQTQYF. The CDR3 nucleotides are TGTGCCAGCAGCCCAACGGGACTAGCGGGACAGACCCAGTACTTC.

The table lists this clonotype with many counts. V is TRBV12-3 or TRBV12-4 and J is TRBJ2-1; 11 nucleotides match TRBD2. V was pared by 6 bases and J by 8 bases, with 12 bases of the junction left unmatched. The CDR3 is 16 amino acids. The CDR3 bases are TGTGCCAGCAGCCCCCATAGCGGGGGGGCCTGGGATGAGCAGTTCTTC. Translation gives CASSPHSGGAWDEQFF.

This chain uses TRBV12-3 or TRBV12-4 with TRBJ1-5; D is unresolved. Trimming pared 6 bases from V and 2 bases from J, leaving 14 bases between. The CDR3 extends over 15 amino acids. The CDR3 protein is CASRLGAGGNQPQHF. The DNA of the CDR3 is TGTGCCAGCAGACTTGGAGCTGGGGGCAATCAGCCCCAGCATTTT.

The chain employs TRBV6-2 or TRBV6-3 and TRBJ1-2, with 9 bases that match TRBD1. This CDR3 comprises 14 residues. With V trimmed by 9 bases and J by 7 bases, 12 bases remained unmatched. Germline CDR1 reads MNHEY; CDR2 reads SVGEGT. CDR3 region: CASIPDRGTSGYTF. The CDR3 DNA sequence: TGTGCCAGTATACCTGACAGGGGGACGAGTGGCTACACCTTC.

The V gene is TRBV20-1, the J gene TRBJ1-5; D may be TRBD1 (5 bases). The V and J ends lost 2 bases and 0 bases respectively, with 11 bases between them. This CDR3 comprises 15 residues. Germline V CDR1 and CDR2: DFQATT, SNEGSKA (reference sequence). The CDR3 spells CSARLGAISNQPQHF. CDR3 nucleotides: TGCAGTGCTAGATTAGGGGCGATTAGCAATCAGCCCCAGCATTTT.

V usage is TRBV10-2 and J usage is TRBJ2-1; TRBD2 agrees at 10 bases. Germline CDR1 reads WSHSY; CDR2 reads SAAADI. This CDR3 has 20 residues. Losses at the gene ends were 2 bases for V and 8 bases for J; bases not matched to a gene: 21. The CDR3 is CASSEGLGGLAGAFSDEQFF. The CDR3 DNA is TGCGCCAGCAGTGAGGGTTTGGGAGGGCTAGCGGGAGCCTTCTCGGATGAGCAGTTCTTC.

This clonotype was picked up a small number of times. The chain has TRBV3-1 and TRBJ2-7; D is unresolved. V lost 1 base, J lost 0 bases, and 10 bases lay in between. The CDR3 spans 15 residues. Germline V gene data show CDR1 as LGHDT and CDR2 as YNNKEL (reference sequence). CDR3 residues: CASSQVPRNSYEQYF. The CDR3 DNA reads TGTGCCAGCAGCCAAGTTCCTCGCAACTCCTACGAGCAGTACTTC.

This clonotype was seen at least ten times. This rearrangement joins TRBV20-1 to TRBJ2-7; 11 nucleotides line up with TRBD2. Germline V gives CDR1 DFQATT, CDR2 SNEGSKA (reference sequence). This CDR3 is built from 15 residues. V lost 2 bases and J lost 4; bases outside the gene matches: 7. Written as DNA, the CDR3 is TGCAGTGCTAGACCTCAACTAGCGGGGGTATACGAGCAGTACTTC. This gives the protein CSARPQLAGVYEQYF.

The J gene is TRBJ2-5, the V gene TRBV14; 10 nucleotides align to TRBD2. J gave up 8 bases and V 6 bases, and 6 bases lay outside the gene matches. The V gene's germline CDR1 is SGHDN and CDR2 FVKESK. The CDR3 extends over 13 amino acids. The CDR3 DNA reads as TGTGCCAGCAGATTAGCGGGGGGCAGAACCCAGTACTTC. This codes for CASRLAGGRTQYF.

This clonotype turned up a few times. At one of its ends the junction is not consistent with the germline gene, which may arise from a read error. The chain combines TRBV10-3 with TRBJ1-4; 9 bases align to TRBD1. Germline CDR1 is ENHRY and CDR2 is SYGVKD. CDR3 length: 17 residues. In nucleotides, the CDR3 is TGTGCCAGCAGTGAGTCCCGGGACAGGGTCCGGTGGAGGAAACTGTTTTTT. This encodes CASSESRDRVRWRKLFF.

This clonotype was counted many times. The J gene is TRBJ2-7, the V gene TRBV6-7; 7 nucleotides agree with TRBD1. TRBV6-7 is filed as an ORF, its function uncertain. The CDR3 covers 19 residues. After removal of 8 bases from V and 3 bases from J, the junction contained 25 bases not matched to a gene. CDR3 sequence: CASRPDRQQTGTQDYEQYF. For the CDR3, the DNA is TGTGCCAGCCGACCGGACAGGCAGCAAACCGGGACCCAAGACTACGAGCAGTACTTC.

The chain joins TRBV20-1 to TRBJ1-1, with 7 bases identical to TRBD1. Trimming took 6 bases from V and 5 from J; bases not matched to a gene: 15. CDR3 size: 15 residues. Looked up from germline, CDR1 is DFQATT and CDR2 is SNEGSKA (reference sequence). CDR3 residues: CSAHDNRGGGTEAFF. In nucleotides, the CDR3 is TGCAGTGCCCACGATAACAGGGGAGGGGGGACTGAAGCTTTCTTT.

The gene calls are TRBV18 and TRBJ1-3; possibly TRBD1 for D (6 bases). V lost 1 base and J lost 0, with 13 bases in between. The CDR3 loop spans 17 amino acids. Germline V gene sequence: CDR1 KGHSH, CDR2 LQKENI. CDR3 in DNA: TGTGCCAGCTCACCACGACAGGCCGGTCCCTCTGGAAACACCATATATTTT. It specifies CASSPRQAGPSGNTIYF.

In this sample, this clonotype turned up many times. CDR3 nucleotides: TGCAGTGGCCGACGGATCTCTGGAAACACCATATATTTT. Translating gives CSGRRISGNTIYF. The V and J genes are TRBV20-1 and TRBJ1-3; D is unresolved. The CDR3 sequence is 13 residues long. CDR1 and CDR2 (germline): DFQATT, SNEGSKA (reference sequence). Trimming pared 7 bases from V and 0 bases from J, leaving 10 bases between.

This clonotype was observed a few times. The chain carries TRBV4-2 and TRBJ2-2; D may be TRBD2 (5 bases). Per the germline V gene, CDR1 is LGHNA and CDR2 is YNFKEQ. The CDR3 loop spans 15 amino acids. Trimming took 1 base from V and 7 from J, leaving 13 bases between them. The CDR3 loop is CASSQALTNLGELFF. DNA of the CDR3: TGTGCCAGCAGCCAAGCTCTGACTAATCTCGGGGAGCTGTTTTTT.

The sample holds many counts of this clonotype. The rearrangement links TRBV6-5 to TRBJ2-7; TRBD2 matches 13 bases. CDR1 MNHEY and CDR2 SVGAGI come from the germline V gene. The V and J ends lost 6 bases and 2 bases, in that order; junction bases with no gene match: 4. This CDR3 region has 15 residues. CDR3 nucleotide sequence: TGTGCCAGCAGGTACGGGACTAGCGGGACCTACGAGCAGTACTTC. This codes for CASRYGTSGTYEQYF.

This clonotype has just a few counts. The chain joins TRBV7-2 to TRBJ2-1; D is perhaps TRBD2 (6 bases). This CDR3 is built from 16 residues. The V gene's germline CDR1 is SGHTA and CDR2 FQGNSA. V lost 3 bases, J lost 4 bases, and 16 bases lay in between. CDR3 amino acids: CASSLALANDYNEQFF. The DNA of the CDR3 is TGTGCCAGCAGCTTGGCCCTAGCGAATGATTACAATGAGCAGTTCTTC.

This clonotype appeared a single time. A read error may be the cause here, since a much bigger clone is one base away. CDR3 in amino acids: CASRGDKPKEEKLFF. Here the CDR3 DNA reads TGCGCCAGCAGAGGAGACAAGCCCAAGGAGGAAAAACTGTTTTTT. This chain joins TRBV5-1 and TRBJ1-4; D gene uncertain. In germline, CDR1 is SGHRS, CDR2 YFSETQ. V shed 5 bases and J shed 8 bases, with 19 bases lying between them. The CDR3 totals 15 residues.

This clonotype was seen at least ten times. The chain carries TRBV5-1 and TRBJ1-2; D remains unclear. The germline V gene has CDR1 SGHRS and CDR2 YFSETQ. The CDR3 length is 14 residues. The V end lost 1 base, the J end lost 3 bases, and 10 bases lay between the germline ends. In DNA, the CDR3 is TGCGCCAGCAGCTTGAGTGGTGATTACTATGGCTACACCTTC. Protein: CASSLSGDYYGYTF.

This chain connects TRBV18 to TRBJ2-2; D is possibly TRBD1 or TRBD2 (6 bases each). This CDR3 spans 16 amino acids. Germline lookup yields CDR1 KGHSH and CDR2 LQKENI. The V end was cut by 6 bases, the J end by 0 bases, with 14 bases between. CDR3 coding DNA: TGTGCCAGCTCTCCGAGGGGGGCAGCGAACACCGGGGAGCTGTTTTTT. This encodes CASSPRGAANTGELFF.

A few counts support this clonotype. CDR3 loop: CAISESEQSAGTEAFF. CDR3 coding DNA: TGTGCCATCAGTGAGTCGGAACAGTCGGCGGGGACTGAAGCTTTCTTT. The V call is TRBV10-3, the J call TRBJ1-1, with no clear D. This CDR3 region has 16 residues. Germline values: CDR1 ENHRY, CDR2 SYGVKD. V lost 0 bases and J lost 5, with 16 bases in between.

The rearrangement joins TRBV13 to TRBJ2-1, with 11 bases matching TRBD2. Looked up from germline, CDR1 is PRHDT and CDR2 is FYEKMQ (reference sequence). J lost 7 bases, V lost 5 bases, and 4 bases had no gene match. The CDR3 has 14 residues. In DNA form, the CDR3 reads TGTGCCAGCAGCCCGGGACTAGCGGAGAATGAGCAGTTCTTC. It translates to CASSPGLAENEQFF.

This clonotype was observed a handful of times. The chain couples TRBV5-6 to TRBJ2-1, with D hard to call. This CDR3 comprises 16 residues. V was clipped by 1 base and J by 5 bases, with 16 bases between them. The germline CDR1 and CDR2 sequences are SGHDT and YYEEEE. The CDR3 sequence: CASSLWSGSFNNEQFF. CDR3 DNA: TGTGCCAGCAGCTTGTGGTCGGGCAGTTTTAACAATGAGCAGTTCTTC.

This clonotype was seen ten or more times. The chain links TRBV5-4 to TRBJ2-5, with D unclear. Trimming left V 2 bases short and J 3 bases short, with 5 bases between. The CDR3 totals 12 residues. The germline CDR1 and CDR2 sequences are SGHNT and YYREEE (reference sequence). CDR3 protein: CASSFGEETQYF. CDR3 sequence (DNA): TGTGCCAGCAGCTTCGGAGAAGAGACCCAGTACTTC.

This clonotype was seen repeatedly, ten times or more. The chain recombines TRBV20-1 with TRBJ2-1; D might be TRBD2 (7 bases). This CDR3 spans 15 amino acids. V was shortened by 0 bases and J by 4 bases, with 13 bases between the two germline ends. Germline CDR1 DFQATT, CDR2 SNEGSKA (reference sequence). The chain's CDR3 is CSARDLAGAYNEQFF. CDR3 DNA: TGCAGTGCTAGAGATTTGGCGGGGGCTTACAATGAGCAGTTCTTC.

This clonotype was recorded a few times. The chain recombines TRBV5-1 with TRBJ2-5, with 8 bases that match TRBD2. This CDR3 contains 16 residues. V was pared by 4 bases and J by 5 bases, with 13 bases of the junction left unmatched. Germline V gene data show CDR1 as SGHRS and CDR2 as YFSETQ. CDR3 nucleotide sequence: TGCGCCAGCAGCACTCTCGGGGGGGCCCTCCGGGAGACCCAGTACTTC. Protein product: CASSTLGGALRETQYF. The whole variable domain, filled in from reference TRBV5-1 and TRBJ2-5, reads KAGVTQTPRYLIKTRGQQVTLSCSPISGHRSVSWYQQTPGQGLQFLFEYFSETQRNKGNFPGRFSGRQFSNSRSEMNVSTLELGDSALYLCASSTLGGALRETQYFGPGTRLLVL.